This T cell receptor beta chain was documented in a study of T cells in Graves' hyperthyroidism and ophthalmopathy. Germline CDR1 reads MNHEY; CDR2 reads SVGEGT. There are 14 residues in the CDR3. RNA transcripts provided the source from which TCR beta CDR3 regions were amplified. The study used the HTBI primer set for a first-round RT-PCR of the TCR CDR3. TCRdb fed the multiplex PCR reads into MiXCR, producing one record per CDR3 protein. The data show 350,000 or so distinct CDR3 sequences, with approximately 18% seen just once and about 14% held by the top ten. This clonotype occurred many times. The junction and the germline gene differ at one end; a read error may be behind it.

This receptor was taken from a woman aged 35 to 49 with Graves' ophthalmopathy. Material: blood. The chain combines TRBV6-2 or TRBV6-3 with TRBJ2-2, with D possibly being TRBD1 or TRBD2 (5 bases each). CDR3 coding DNA: TGTGCCAGCAGTTCAAACTGGGGCACCGGGGAGCTGGTTTTT. Translation: CASSSNWGTGELVF.